The TCR beta chain under discussion was sequenced for a study of cytomegalovirus exposure and HLA in healthy donors. Overall study context: HLA-typed donors contributed some 77 million unique TCRs, which were held in an early data release. Points from the study as a whole: TRBV6-2, TRBV6-3 and some other V segments were excluded as indistinguishable.

With regard to this clone: Its target is not known.

Germline values: CDR1 MNHEY, CDR2 SVGAGI. CDR3 length: 13 residues. Trimming removed 8 bases at V and 3 bases at J, with 11 bases between. This PCR relied on a set of 60 Vbeta primers and 13 Jbeta primers. Only in-frame clones appear in the TCRdb table, and some are missing; sequencing was by immunoSEQ multiplex PCR. The table lists 170,000 or so clones, roughly 80% of them singletons. This TCR derives from a man aged 25-45 years in good health and CMV-seropositive. This rearrangement joins TRBV6-5 to TRBJ2-1; D remains unclear. The material sequenced was PBMCs. As DNA, the CDR3 is TGTGCCAGCTCACCCCCGGGCTACAATGAGCAGTTCTTC. Its translation: CASSPPGYNEQFF.